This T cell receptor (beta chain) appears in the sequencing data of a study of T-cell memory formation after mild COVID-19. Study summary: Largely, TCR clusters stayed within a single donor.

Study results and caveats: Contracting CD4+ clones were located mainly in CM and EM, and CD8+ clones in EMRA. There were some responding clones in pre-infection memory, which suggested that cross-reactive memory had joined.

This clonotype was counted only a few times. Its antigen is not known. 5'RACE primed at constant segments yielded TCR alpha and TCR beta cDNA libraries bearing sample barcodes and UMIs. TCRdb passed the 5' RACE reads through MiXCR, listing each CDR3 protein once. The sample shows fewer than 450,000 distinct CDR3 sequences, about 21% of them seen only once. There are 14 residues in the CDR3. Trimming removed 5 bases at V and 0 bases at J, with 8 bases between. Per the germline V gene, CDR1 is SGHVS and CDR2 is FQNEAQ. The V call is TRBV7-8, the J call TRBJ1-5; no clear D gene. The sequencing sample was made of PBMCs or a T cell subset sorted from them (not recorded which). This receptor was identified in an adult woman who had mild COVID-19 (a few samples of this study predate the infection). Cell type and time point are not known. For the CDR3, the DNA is TGTGCCAGCAGCGCCCAGGATAGCAATCAGCCCCAGCATTTT. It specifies CASSAQDSNQPQHF.